This T cell receptor (beta chain) stems from a study of response to subunit inactivated influenza vaccine listed by TCRdb under 2018. Context from the whole study: Deep quantitative T cell receptor repertoire profiling was used in the study to track responses to a trivalent subunit inactivated influenza vaccine.

The investigation overall reported the following: The authors proposed that each seasonal influenza vaccination may bring in only a limited number of new T cells.

The library was generated by RT-PCR. Sequencing relied on an Illumina HiSeq 2500. The public reads were reprocessed in TCRdb via fastp at Q25 and MiXCR, keeping in-frame beta chains. Every distinct CDR3 protein forms one entry, paired with its most common genes and DNA. Here the sample has around 850,000 distinct CDR3 sequences; about 18% occur a single time. Clones ranked in the top ten supply around 9.9% of the sample. This clonotype was found a few times. The target of this receptor is not known. Base qualities are not provided; no much larger clone lies one nucleotide away. V and J lose 3 bases and 7 bases, and a span of 10 bases separates them. In the germline V gene, CDR1 corresponds to ENHRY and CDR2 to SYGVKD. The CDR3 starts with the cysteine, ends with the phenylalanine, and has 14 residues. Of all the DNA, just the CDR3 is kept, 42 bases in frame from base 1.

This material consisted of PBMCs from blood, taken roughly 5 days after vaccination. The receptor was derived from a man aged 45-65 years who received an inactivated influenza vaccine. Donor details come from another sample of the same person, matched by shared clones. The V and J segments used are TRBV10-3 and TRBJ1-6, with no reliable assignment of the D segment. The DNA is TGTGCCATCAGTGATTGGGTAAAGAATTCACCCCTCCACTTT. The encoded protein is CAISDWVKNSPLHF.